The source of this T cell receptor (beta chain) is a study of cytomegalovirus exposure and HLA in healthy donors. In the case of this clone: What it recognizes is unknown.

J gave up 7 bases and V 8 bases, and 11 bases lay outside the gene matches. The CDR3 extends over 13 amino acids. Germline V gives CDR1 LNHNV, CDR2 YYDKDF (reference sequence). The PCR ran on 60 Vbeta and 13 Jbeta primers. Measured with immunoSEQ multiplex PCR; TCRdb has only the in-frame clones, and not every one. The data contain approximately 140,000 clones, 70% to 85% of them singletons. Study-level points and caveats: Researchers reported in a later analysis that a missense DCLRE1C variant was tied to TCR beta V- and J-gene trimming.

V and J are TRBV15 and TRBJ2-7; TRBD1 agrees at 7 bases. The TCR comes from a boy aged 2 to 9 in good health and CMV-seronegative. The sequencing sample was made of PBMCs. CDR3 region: CATSTGMAREQYF. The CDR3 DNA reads TGTGCCACCTCGACAGGGATGGCGCGGGAGCAGTACTTC.